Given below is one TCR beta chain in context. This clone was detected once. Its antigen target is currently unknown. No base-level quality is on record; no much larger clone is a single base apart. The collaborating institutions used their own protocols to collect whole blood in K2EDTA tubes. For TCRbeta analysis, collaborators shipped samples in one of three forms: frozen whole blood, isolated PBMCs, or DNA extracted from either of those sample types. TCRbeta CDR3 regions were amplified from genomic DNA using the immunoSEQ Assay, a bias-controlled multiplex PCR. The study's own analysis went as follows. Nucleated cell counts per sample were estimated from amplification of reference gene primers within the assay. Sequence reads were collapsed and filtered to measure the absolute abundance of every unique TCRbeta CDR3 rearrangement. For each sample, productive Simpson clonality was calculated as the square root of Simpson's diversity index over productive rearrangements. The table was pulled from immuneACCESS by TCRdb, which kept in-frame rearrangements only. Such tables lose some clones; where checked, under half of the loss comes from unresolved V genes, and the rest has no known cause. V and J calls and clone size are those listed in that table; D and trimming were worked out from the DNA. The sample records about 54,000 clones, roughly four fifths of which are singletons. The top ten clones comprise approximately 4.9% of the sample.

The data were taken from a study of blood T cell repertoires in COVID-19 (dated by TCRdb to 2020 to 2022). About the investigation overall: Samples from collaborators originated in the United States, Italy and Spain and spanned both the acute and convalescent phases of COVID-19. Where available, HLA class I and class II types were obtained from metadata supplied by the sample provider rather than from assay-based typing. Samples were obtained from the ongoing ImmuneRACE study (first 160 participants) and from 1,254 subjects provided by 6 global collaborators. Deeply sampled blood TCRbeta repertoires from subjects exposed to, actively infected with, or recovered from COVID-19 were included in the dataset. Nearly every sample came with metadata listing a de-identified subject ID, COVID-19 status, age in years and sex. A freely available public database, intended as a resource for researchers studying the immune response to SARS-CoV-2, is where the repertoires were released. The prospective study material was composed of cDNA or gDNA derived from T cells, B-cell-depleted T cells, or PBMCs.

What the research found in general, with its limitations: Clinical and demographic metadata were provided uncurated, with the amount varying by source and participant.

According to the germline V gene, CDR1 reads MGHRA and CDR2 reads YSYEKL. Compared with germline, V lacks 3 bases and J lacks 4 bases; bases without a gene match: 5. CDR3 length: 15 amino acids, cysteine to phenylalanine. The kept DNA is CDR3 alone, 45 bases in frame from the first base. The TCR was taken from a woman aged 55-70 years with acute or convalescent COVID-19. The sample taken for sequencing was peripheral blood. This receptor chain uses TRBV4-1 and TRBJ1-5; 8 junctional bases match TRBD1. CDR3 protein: CASSHGQGGNQPQHF. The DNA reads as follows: TGCGCCAGCAGCCACGGACAGGGAGGAAATCAGCCCCAGCATTTT.